The clone carrying this TCR beta chain has a count of ten or more. Its specificity is not known. The CDR3 extends over 11 amino acids. Trimming removed 3 bases from V and 5 bases from J, with 7 bases in between. The germline gives CDR1 GTSNPN, CDR2 SVGIG (reference sequence). These data are taken from a study of regulatory T cells in long-lasting Graves disease. Sequencing libraries for TCR beta were prepared with iRepertoire HTBI primers and Arm-PCR of CDR3 regions. TCRdb used MiXCR to reprocess the multiplex PCR reads, holding one entry per CDR3 protein. The repertoire consists of approximately 540,000 distinct CDR3 sequences, with more than 10% occurring once and the leading ten covering around 10%. Specified time point: newly diagnosed GD, antithyroid drugs for less than 3 months. Making the TCR library involved RNA that had been extracted from PBMCs. In each case, Graves' disease was diagnosed per American Thyroid Association guidelines.

Study-level findings and limits: Since the sample size was small, accuracy may have been reduced.

The same data also contributed to another study, on T cells in Graves' hyperthyroidism and ophthalmopathy.

This TCR was sampled from a woman aged 25 to 39 with Graves disease. Specimen: peripheral blood mononuclear cells (PBMCs), collected at new diagnosis, from a patient treated with antithyroid drugs. This sequence joins TRBV30 and TRBJ2-5, with no clear D. CDR3 region: CAWSGVETQYF. CDR3 DNA sequence: TGTGCCTGGAGCGGTGTGGAGACCCAGTACTTC.